Listed here are 22 T cell receptor beta chains from one sample, sequenced in a study of shared clonotypes between healthy human individuals. TCRdb's table, derived via immunoSEQ multiplex PCR, lists solely in-frame clones and lacks some. The repertoire has more than 400,000 clones, around 80% of them found once; the top ten carry around 12%. Sequenced sample: PBMCs. The receptor source for this set is a woman aged 35 to 49 in good health. Some clones in this sample may be carry-over from other donors' samples.

This clone was recorded a few times. The chain joins TRBV4-1 to TRBJ2-3, with D perhaps matching TRBD1 or TRBD2 (5 bases each). Trimming removed 3 bases from V and 2 bases from J, with 21 bases in between. The V gene's germline CDR1 is MGHRA and CDR2 YSYEKL. There are 18 residues in the CDR3. CDR3 amino acids: CASSQGVAGNYYTDTQYF. The CDR3 DNA reads TGCGCCAGCAGCCAGGGGGTCGCAGGGAATTATTACACAGATACGCAGTATTTT.

V gene TRBV19 combines with J gene TRBJ1-5, with D perhaps matching TRBD1 (5 bases). From germline, CDR1 is LNHDA and CDR2 SQIVND (reference sequence). The ends were cut back, 3 bases at V and 2 bases at J, with 11 bases in the middle. This CDR3 spans 15 amino acids. The CDR3 is CASSIRGGGNQPQHF. As DNA, the CDR3 is TGTGCCAGTAGTATCCGGGGAGGGGGCAATCAGCCCCAGCATTTT.

The gene calls are TRBV7-6 and TRBJ1-4; D unresolved. Germline V lookup: CDR1 SGHVS, CDR2 FNYEAQ. Trimming cost V 1 base and J 14 bases, with 11 bases left between them. The CDR3 is 12 amino acids. CDR3 DNA sequence: TGTGCCAGCAGCTTAGGCGGGGAGGTCCTGTTTTTT. This sequence encodes CASSLGGEVLFF.

A word on this clone: This sequence is one base from a far larger clone and is likely a read error. The chain uses TRBV30 and TRBJ2-2; D tentatively fits TRBD1 or TRBD2 (6 bases each). The CDR3 sequence is 15 residues long. Germline assignment: CDR1 GTSNPN and CDR2 SVGIG (reference sequence). The CDR3 reads CAWRSAGEDTEELFF. The CDR3 coding sequence is TGTGCCTGGAGGAGTGCAGGGGAGGATACCGAGGAGCTGTTTTTT.

The chain is built from TRBV6-5 and TRBJ2-7; the match to TRBD2 covers 7 bases. Germline CDR1 reads MNHEY; CDR2 reads SVGAGI. Losses at the gene ends were 6 bases for V and 2 bases for J; bases not matched to a gene: 4. This CDR3 has 13 amino acids. Here the CDR3 reads CASSRDYPYEQYF. In DNA, the CDR3 is TGTGCCAGCAGCCGGGACTATCCCTACGAGCAGTACTTC.

The V and J genes are TRBV9 and TRBJ2-3; maybe TRBD2 (5 bases). The CDR3 length is 14 residues. Germline V lookup: CDR1 SGDLS, CDR2 YYNGEE. V was trimmed by 0 bases and J by 4 bases, leaving 9 bases between them. The CDR3 spells CASSVVARSDTQYF. The CDR3 DNA reads as TGTGCCAGCAGCGTAGTAGCGAGGTCAGATACGCAGTATTTT.

Here the CDR3 DNA reads TGTGCCAGCAGCTTAGGGGGACAGGGAAGGAACACTGAAGCTTTCTTT. Translation: CASSLGGQGRNTEAFF. The genes are TRBV11-3 and TRBJ1-1; 9 bases are shared with TRBD1. J gave up 1 base and V 1 base, and 4 bases lay outside the gene matches. There are 16 residues in the CDR3. Germline CDR1 is SGHNT and CDR2 is YENEEA.

V usage is TRBV11-2 and J usage is TRBJ1-6; 7 bases map to TRBD1. Per germline, CDR1 SGHAT and CDR2 FQNNGV. Trimming cost V 5 bases and J 2 bases; bases outside gene matches: 6. The CDR3 contains 16 residues. CDR3 nucleotide sequence: TGTGCCAGCAGCCCTAACACAGGGGCCTATAATTCACCCCTCCACTTT. It specifies CASSPNTGAYNSPLHF. Variable domain in full (rest from reference TRBV11-2 and TRBJ1-6): EAGVAQSPRYKIIEKRQSVAFWCNPISGHATLYWYQQILGQGPKLLIQFQNNGVVDDSQLPKDRFSAERLKGVDSTLKIQPAKLEDSAVYLCASSPNTGAYNSPLHFGNGTRLTVT.

J is TRBJ2-2 and V is TRBV7-3; D remains unclear. V was trimmed by 6 bases and J by 2 bases, leaving 16 bases between them. Germline CDR1 SGHTA, CDR2 FQGTGA. The CDR3 consists of 16 residues. The CDR3, as DNA: TGTGCCAGCAGTGACTCGGCGGAGTCCAACACCGGGGAGCTGTTTTTT. It specifies CASSDSAESNTGELFF.

The count of this clone is one. Other DNA variants within this sample encode the same CDR3. The J gene is TRBJ2-7, the V gene TRBV4-2; D not certain. CDR3 length: 12 residues. Germline values: CDR1 LGHNA, CDR2 YNFKEQ. Trimming cost V 1 base and J 3 bases, with 4 bases left between them. The CDR3 is CASSQGGYEQYF. In DNA, the CDR3 is TGTGCCAGCAGCCAAGGTGGCTACGAGCAGTACTTC.

A note on this clone: The same CDR3 also results from other DNA sequences found in this sample. Here the CDR3 reads CSVGTQETQYF. CDR3 nucleotides: TGCAGCGTTGGAACCCAAGAGACCCAGTACTTC. The genes are TRBV29-1 and TRBJ2-5; D is unresolved. V lost 4 bases and J 1 base, leaving 4 bases between the germline ends. There are 11 residues in the CDR3. From germline, CDR1 is SQVTM and CDR2 ANQGSEA.

The V gene is TRBV28, the J gene TRBJ2-3, with 8 bases identical to TRBD1. CDR1 MDHEN and CDR2 SYDVKM come from the germline V gene. V shed 8 bases and J 1 base; nucleotides not matched to a gene: 8. This CDR3 is built from 15 residues. The CDR3 coding sequence is TGTGCCAGCTTTTCAGGGGGCGATCGCACAGATACGCAGTATTTT. It encodes CASFSGGDRTDTQYF.

This clone was counted only a few times. This chain connects TRBV11-2 to TRBJ2-7, with D perhaps matching TRBD2 (5 bases). This CDR3 is 14 amino acids long. Looked up from germline, CDR1 is SGHAT and CDR2 is FQNNGV. Trimming took 2 bases from V and 3 from J, leaving 11 bases between them. This CDR3 is CASSLSPGNYEQYF. The CDR3 nucleotides read TGTGCCAGCAGCTTATCCCCCGGGAACTACGAGCAGTACTTC.

The chain joins TRBV28 to TRBJ2-7, with 10 bases that match TRBD1. The CDR3 extends over 16 amino acids. J lost 2 bases, V lost 2 bases, and 6 bases had no gene match. CDR1 MDHEN and CDR2 SYDVKM come from the germline V gene. CDR3 in amino acids: CASSLGGTGAPYEQYF. CDR3 nucleotide sequence: TGTGCCAGCAGTTTAGGAGGGACAGGGGCCCCCTACGAGCAGTACTTC.

The chain combines TRBV2 with TRBJ1-1; D remains unclear. The germline V and J ends were trimmed by 1 base and 3 bases, with 12 bases remaining between them. The CDR3 runs to 15 residues. CDR1 and CDR2 from the germline V gene are SNHLY and FYNNEI. For the CDR3, the DNA is TGTGCCAGCAGTGAAGTGGGTCCGCGGGACACTGAAGCTTTCTTT. Translating gives CASSEVGPRDTEAFF.

This chain links TRBV19 with TRBJ1-2; D unresolved. This CDR3 region has 13 residues. CDR1 LNHDA and CDR2 SQIVND come from the germline V gene (reference sequence). The ends were cut back, 6 bases at V and 1 base at J, with 9 bases in the middle. The CDR3 is CASSPFVNYGYTF. CDR3 in DNA: TGTGCCAGTAGCCCTTTTGTTAACTATGGCTACACCTTC.

The chain joins TRBV7-3 to TRBJ2-1; 7 bases map to TRBD2. CDR1 SGHTA and CDR2 FQGTGA come from the germline V gene. The V gene end was trimmed by 5 bases and the J gene end by 7 bases; junction bases not matched to a gene: 17. This CDR3 region has 17 residues. CDR3 loop: CASSPLGGGGPANEQFF. For the CDR3, the DNA is TGTGCCAGCAGCCCCCTTGGGGGGGGAGGGCCCGCTAATGAGCAGTTCTTC.

On this clone itself: A far larger clone is one nucleotide away, so this likely arose from a read error. The chain employs TRBV7-2 and TRBJ2-1; TRBD2 matches 13 bases. The germline CDR1 and CDR2 sequences are SGHTA and FQGNSA. The CDR3 sequence is 15 residues long. The V segment lost 6 bases and the J segment 9 bases; nucleotides outside the gene matches: 8. CDR3: CASSTRTSGSGEQFF. The CDR3 coding sequence is TGTGCCAGCAGTACGCGGACTAGCGGGAGCGGTGAGCAGTTCTTC. Full variable domain (rest looked up from reference TRBV7-2 and TRBJ2-1): GAGVSQSPSNKVTEKGKDVELRCDPISGHTALYWYRQSLGQGLEFLIYFQGNSAPDKSGLPSDRFSAERTGGSVSTLTIQRTQQEDSAVYLCASSTRTSGSGEQFFGPGTRLTVL.

The V and J genes are TRBV13 and TRBJ2-5, with 11 bases that match TRBD2. CDR3 size: 16 residues. Germline V gene sequence: CDR1 PRHDT, CDR2 FYEKMQ (reference sequence). The V gene end was trimmed by 5 bases and the J gene end by 1 base; junction bases not matched to a gene: 6. The CDR3 DNA reads as TGTGCCAGCAGCAGTGCGGGACTAGCGGCCCAAGAGACCCAGTACTTC. Translation gives CASSSAGLAAQETQYF.

This chain uses TRBV5-1 with TRBJ2-7, with 10 positions matching TRBD1. With 4 bases clipped from V and 5 bases from J, the junction kept 9 bases outside the gene matches. CDR1 is SGHRS and CDR2 is YFSETQ in the germline V gene. This CDR3 is 15 amino acids long. CDR3 DNA sequence: TGCGCCAGCAGCCCCCGGGACAGGGGTGGAAACGAGCAGTACTTC. It is translated as CASSPRDRGGNEQYF.

V usage is TRBV9 and J usage is TRBJ2-3; D uncertain. The CDR3 is 13 amino acids. Germline V gene data show CDR1 as SGDLS and CDR2 as YYNGEE. The ends were cut back, 3 bases at V and 3 bases at J, with 8 bases in the middle. The CDR3 bases are TGTGCCAGCAGCGCCATTGTAACAGATACGCAGTATTTT. Protein product: CASSAIVTDTQYF. The variable domain in full, completed from reference TRBV9 and TRBJ2-3, reads DSGVTQTPKHLITATGQRVTLRCSPRSGDLSVYWYQQSLDQGLQFLIQYYNGEERAKGNILERFSAQQFPDLHSELNLSSLELGDSALYFCASSAIVTDTQYFGPGTRLTVL.

The count of this clone is one. The chain joins TRBV9 to TRBJ2-7; no definite D call. The germline CDR1 and CDR2 sequences are SGDLS and YYNGEE. V was trimmed by 0 bases and J by 0 bases, leaving 7 bases between them. The CDR3 is 14 amino acids. CDR3 nucleotide sequence: TGTGCCAGCAGCGTAGACAGTAGCTCCTACGAGCAGTACTTC. It encodes CASSVDSSSYEQYF. The full variable domain, rest sourced from reference TRBV9 and TRBJ2-7, is DSGVTQTPKHLITATGQRVTLRCSPRSGDLSVYWYQQSLDQGLQFLIQYYNGEERAKGNILERFSAQQFPDLHSELNLSSLELGDSALYFCASSVDSSSYEQYFGPGTRLTVT.